This T cell receptor beta chain originates from a study of blood T cell repertoires in COVID-19. Germline values: CDR1 SGHDT, CDR2 YYEEEE. Trimming took 0 bases from V and 7 from J, leaving 8 bases between them. The CDR3 extends over 12 amino acids. TCRdb's table, derived via immunoSEQ multiplex PCR, lists solely in-frame clones and lacks some. The table lists about 190,000 clones, around four fifths of them singletons. The chain couples TRBV5-6 to TRBJ2-7, with no clear D. Sequencing used peripheral blood. The clonotype originates from a man aged 50 to 60 with active or convalescent COVID-19. The CDR3 DNA reads as TGTGCCAGCAGCTTGGGGTTGCGAGAGCAGTACTTC. This translates into CASSLGLREQYF. Together with reference TRBV5-6 and TRBJ2-7, the CDR3 gives the full variable domain: DAGVTQSPTHLIKTRGQQVTLRCSPKSGHDTVSWYQQALGQGPQFIFQYYEEEERQRGNFPDRFSGHQFPNYSSELNVNALLLGDSALYLCASSLGLREQYFGPGTRLTVT.